Listed here is a single T cell receptor (beta chain). This CDR3 is 13 amino acids long. Germline V gene lookup returns CDR1 SEHNR and CDR2 FQNEAQ (reference sequence). V was pared by 8 bases and J by 4 bases, with 12 bases between. The data were obtained in a study of blood T cell repertoires in COVID-19. Repertoires were generated with immunoSEQ multiplex PCR, while TCRdb's copy carries only in-frame clones and drops some. The sample holds 140,000 to 150,000 clones, 65% to 90% seen once. The chain recombines TRBV7-9 with TRBJ1-5; perhaps TRBD1 as D (6 bases). This clonotype was obtained from a human donor in a cohort sampled during active COVID-19. Sequences were obtained from peripheral blood. CDR3 nucleotides: TGTGCCAGCTCCGGGACATCAAATCAGCCCCAGCATTTT. This codes for CASSGTSNQPQHF.